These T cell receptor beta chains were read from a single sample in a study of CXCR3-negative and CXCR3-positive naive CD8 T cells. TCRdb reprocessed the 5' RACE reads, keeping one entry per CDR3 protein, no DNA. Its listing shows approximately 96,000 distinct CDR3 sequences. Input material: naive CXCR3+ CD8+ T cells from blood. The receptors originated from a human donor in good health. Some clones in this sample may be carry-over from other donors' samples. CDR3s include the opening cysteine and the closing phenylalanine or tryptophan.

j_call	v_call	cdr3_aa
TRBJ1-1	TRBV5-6	CASSLVAGTEAFF
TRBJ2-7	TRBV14	CASSQEGTVEQYF
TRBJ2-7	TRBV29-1	CSVEDWSSVSYEQYF
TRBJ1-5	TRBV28	CASSLFMEPQHF
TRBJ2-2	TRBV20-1	CSARDPGRETGELFF
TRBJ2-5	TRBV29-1	CSVEDSWEVEETQYF
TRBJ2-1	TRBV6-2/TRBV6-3	CASSKLAGAPEQFF
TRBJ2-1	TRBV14	CASSQGNYNEQFF
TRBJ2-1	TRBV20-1	CSARDTRSGREGTYNEQFF
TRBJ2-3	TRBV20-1	CSARDLKAPTDTQYF
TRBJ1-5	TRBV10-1	CASSEPRQISNQPQHF
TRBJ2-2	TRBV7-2	CASSLGSGGASRTGELFF
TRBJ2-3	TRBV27	CASLIGDTQYF
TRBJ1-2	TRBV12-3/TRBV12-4	CASRGQGGYGYTF
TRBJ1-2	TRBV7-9	CASSRISGFETNYGYTF
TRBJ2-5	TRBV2	CASTSSLGETQYF
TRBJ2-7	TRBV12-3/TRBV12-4	CASSSRDGPGEQYF
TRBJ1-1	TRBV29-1	CSVWGANTEAFF
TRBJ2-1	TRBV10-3	CAISTGRSSYNEQFF
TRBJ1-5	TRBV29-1	CSVADRAYSNQPQHF
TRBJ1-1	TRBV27	CASSLTGYTEAFF
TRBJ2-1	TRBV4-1	CASGGGGGSSYNEQFF
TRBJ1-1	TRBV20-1	CSARGREANTEAFF